Shown below are 10 T cell receptor beta chains from a single sample sequenced in a study of shared clonotypes between healthy human individuals (TCRdb year 2020). Library preparation employed the immunoSEQ multiplex PCR assay. Imported from immuneACCESS, the table was reduced by TCRdb to in-frame sequences with V and J called. These copies leave out some clones; in studies compared against another copy, an unresolved V gene accounts for under half, and the cause of the remainder is not known. This sample has over a million clones in its table, and around 78% of those were observed once. The ten largest clones take up 0.5% to 0.6% of the sample. The source material was memory CD4+ T cells from PBMCs. Explained via the paper, the cell subset or site label denotes: CD45RA-negative fraction. All receptors derive from a man aged 18-30 years in good health. Some clones in this sample may be carry-over from other donors' samples.

The V call is TRBV6-6, the J call TRBJ2-7, with no clear D. This CDR3 has 14 amino acids. Trimming removed 4 bases at V and 1 base at J, with 11 bases between. Germline CDR1 and CDR2: MNHNY and SVGAGI (reference sequence). This CDR3 reads CASSSQRDSYEQYF. CDR3 sequence (DNA): TGTGCCAGCAGTTCACAGCGCGATTCCTACGAGCAGTACTTC.

This clone was found a few times. This chain uses TRBV9 with TRBJ2-2; TRBD1 aligns across 7 bases. V dropped 3 bases and J dropped 3; count of bases not matched to a gene: 5. The CDR3 consists of 15 residues. Germline CDR1 reads SGDLS; CDR2 reads YYNGEE. The CDR3 DNA reads as TGTGCCAGCAGCGGCCAGGGGGAACACACCGGGGAGCTGTTTTTT. It translates to CASSGQGEHTGELFF.

A note on this clone: Additional DNA sequences in this sample encode the identical CDR3. V and J are TRBV4-2 and TRBJ1-1; D is uncertain. With 1 base removed from V and 7 bases from J, the gap between germline ends came to 7 bases. The CDR3 sequence is 12 residues long. Germline CDR1 reads LGHNA; CDR2 reads YNFKEQ. The CDR3 here is CASSQVEGEAFF. In DNA, the CDR3 is TGTGCCAGCAGCCAAGTCGAGGGTGAAGCTTTCTTT.

The gene calls are TRBV27 and TRBJ2-7; D remains unclear. The V end was cut by 4 bases, the J end by 1 base, with 11 bases between. The CDR3 contains 14 residues. Germline-derived CDR1 and CDR2 are MNHEY and SMNVEV (reference sequence). CDR3 bases: TGTGCCAGCAGTTGGGGTTTGGAGTCCTACGAGCAGTACTTC. This translates into CASSWGLESYEQYF.

This clone was seen a single time. The J gene is TRBJ2-3, the V gene TRBV11-3; 12 nucleotides agree with TRBD2. The CDR3 consists of 16 residues. Germline V CDR1 and CDR2: SGHNT, YENEEA. The junction had 1 base not matched to a gene; V was cut back by 1 base and J by 2 bases. CDR3 region: CASSLASGRATDTQYF. In DNA, the CDR3 is TGTGCCAGCAGCTTAGCTAGCGGGAGGGCCACAGATACGCAGTATTTT.

The chain recombines TRBV20-1 with TRBJ2-3, with D maybe TRBD2 (5 bases). Germline values: CDR1 DFQATT, CDR2 SNEGSKA (reference sequence). This CDR3 region has 10 residues. V gave up 3 bases and J gave up 8 bases, with 6 bases separating them. The CDR3 protein is CSARGVTQYF. CDR3 nucleotide sequence: TGCAGTGCTAGGGGAGTTACGCAGTATTTT.

The chain has TRBV13 and TRBJ2-7, with 11 nucleotides matching TRBD1. CDR1 and CDR2 from the germline V gene are PRHDT and FYEKMQ (reference sequence). V shed 0 bases and J 4 bases; nucleotides not matched to a gene: 14. The CDR3 covers 19 residues. DNA of the CDR3: TGTGCCAGCAGCTTAGGTGGGACTAGCCCCGGGACAGGGGGTTACGAGCAGTACTTC. Translated: CASSLGGTSPGTGGYEQYF.

The chain combines TRBV19 with TRBJ2-1; TRBD1 or TRBD2 may be the D gene (5 bases each). The CDR3 loop spans 14 amino acids. CDR1 is LNHDA, CDR2 SQIVND, per germline (reference sequence). The V and J ends lost 5 bases and 8 bases respectively, with 16 bases between them. CDR3 nucleotide sequence: TGTGCCAGTAGTCCCAGGGCCGGGGCTTATGAGCAGTTCTTC. This codes for CASSPRAGAYEQFF.

This clone came up a few times. J is TRBJ2-3 and V is TRBV28; 8 bases fit TRBD1. V lost 10 bases and J lost 3; bases outside the gene matches: 6. Germline V gene sequence: CDR1 MDHEN, CDR2 SYDVKM. This CDR3 is 13 amino acids long. CDR3 sequence (DNA): TGTGCCACCCAGGGGGCGCGGACAGATACGCAGTATTTT. As protein: CATQGARTDTQYF.

This rearrangement joins TRBV19 to TRBJ1-2; TRBD1 matches at 9 bases. Germline CDR1 LNHDA, CDR2 SQIVND (reference sequence). J gave up 4 bases and V 6 bases, and 9 bases lay outside the gene matches. The CDR3 length is 15 residues. The CDR3 protein is CASSYRQGVGYGYTF. CDR3 in DNA: TGTGCCAGTAGCTATAGACAGGGGGTCGGCTATGGCTACACCTTC.